This T cell receptor beta chain was captured by sequencing in a study of blood T cell repertoires in COVID-19. The overall study: Samples came from the United States, Italy and Spain, spanning acute and convalescent COVID-19.

The CDR3 loop spans 15 amino acids. Germline values: CDR1 MNHNY, CDR2 SVGAGI (reference sequence). With V trimmed by 2 bases and J by 5 bases, 6 bases remained unmatched. Sequencing was performed with immunoSEQ multiplex PCR; in TCRdb, only in-frame clones are kept and a portion is missing. The table includes about 74,000 clones, around 88% detected once. The chain uses TRBV6-6 and TRBJ2-5, with 9 positions matching TRBD1. Source material: peripheral blood. The source of this sequence is a woman of 80 years or more with acute or convalescent COVID-19. As DNA, the CDR3 is TGTGCCAGCAGTTACCCGACAGGGGGAGGCGAGACCCAGTACTTC. Translated: CASSYPTGGGETQYF.